The subject of this entry is one T cell receptor beta chain. Treatment described: roughly 19 received Ad26.COV2.S at low or high dose, single or two shots; 5 received placebo; per-sample allocation not given. Collection of samples fell on day 63 after the first vaccine or placebo injection. V lost 4 bases and J 1 base, leaving 10 bases between the germline ends. This CDR3 has 13 amino acids. Germline V gives CDR1 GTSNPN, CDR2 SVGIG (reference sequence). This specimen belongs to a study of Ad26.COV2.S vaccination and SARS-CoV-2 variants. The method was immunoSEQ multiplex PCR; TCRdb's version includes in-frame clones alone and lacks a portion of them. Of 350,000 to 500,000 clones detected, 90% appear once; the ten largest clones hold approximately 4.3%.

The rearrangement links TRBV30 to TRBJ1-1, with D possibly being TRBD1 (6 bases). The clonotype comes from a person between 18 and 59 years old who received the Ad26.COV2.S COVID-19 vaccine or a placebo. The sequenced sample was peripheral blood, obtained in a trial of Ad26.COV2.S vaccine versus placebo. CDR3 in DNA: TGTGCCTGGAATCAGGGGACGAACACTGAAGCTTTCTTT. This gives the protein CAWNQGTNTEAFF.